The T cell receptor (beta chain) under discussion was sequenced for a study of T cell responses to AZD1222 COVID-19 vaccine. Per germline, CDR1 MRHNA and CDR2 SNTAGT. V lost 9 bases, J lost 8 bases, and 22 bases lay in between. The CDR3 runs to 15 residues. Assay: immunoSEQ multiplex PCR; the TCRdb copy retains only in-frame clones and omits some. Found here are 77,000 or so clones, about nine tenths of them singletons; the top ten hold less than 20%. The genes are TRBV6-4 and TRBJ1-4, with a possible D match to TRBD1 (6 bases). The material was peripheral blood, obtained 28 days after the second AZD1222 dose. This TCR was sampled from an adult who received the AZD1222 COVID-19 vaccine. CDR3: CASDPGTQQEEKLFF. The CDR3 nucleotides are TGTGCCAGTGATCCCGGGACACAGCAGGAAGAAAAACTGTTTTTT.